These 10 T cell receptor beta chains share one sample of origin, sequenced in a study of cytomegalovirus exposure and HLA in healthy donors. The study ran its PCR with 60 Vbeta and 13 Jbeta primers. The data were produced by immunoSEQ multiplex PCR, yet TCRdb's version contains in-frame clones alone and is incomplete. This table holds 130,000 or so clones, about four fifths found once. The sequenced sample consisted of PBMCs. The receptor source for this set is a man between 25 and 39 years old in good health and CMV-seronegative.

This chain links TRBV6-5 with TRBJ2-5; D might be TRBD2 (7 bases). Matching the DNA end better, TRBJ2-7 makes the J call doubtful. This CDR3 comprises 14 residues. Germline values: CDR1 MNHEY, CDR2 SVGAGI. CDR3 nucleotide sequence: TGTGCCAGCAGCAAGGGGGGGGACGGGTACGAGCAGTACTTC. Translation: CASSKGGDGYEQYF.

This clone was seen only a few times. The CDR3 protein is CASSLVGGGRYNEQFF. DNA for the CDR3: TGCGCCAGCAGCTTGGTTGGCGGGGGGCGGTACAATGAGCAGTTCTTC. The chain joins TRBV5-1 to TRBJ2-1, with 8 bases fitting TRBD2. V was clipped by 0 bases and J by 4 bases; unmatched bases: 6. CDR1 and CDR2 (germline): SGHRS, YFSETQ. The CDR3 sequence is 16 residues long. The whole variable domain, filled in from reference TRBV5-1 and TRBJ2-1, reads KAGVTQTPRYLIKTRGQQVTLSCSPISGHRSVSWYQQTPGQGLQFLFEYFSETQRNKGNFPGRFSGRQFSNSRSEMNVSTLELGDSALYLCASSLVGGGRYNEQFFGPGTRLTVL.

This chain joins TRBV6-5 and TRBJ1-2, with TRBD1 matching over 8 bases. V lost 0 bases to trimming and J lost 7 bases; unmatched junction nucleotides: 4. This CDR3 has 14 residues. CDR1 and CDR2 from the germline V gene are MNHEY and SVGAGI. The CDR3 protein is CASSYSQGALGYTF. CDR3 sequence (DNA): TGTGCCAGCAGTTACTCGCAGGGGGCGCTTGGCTACACCTTC.

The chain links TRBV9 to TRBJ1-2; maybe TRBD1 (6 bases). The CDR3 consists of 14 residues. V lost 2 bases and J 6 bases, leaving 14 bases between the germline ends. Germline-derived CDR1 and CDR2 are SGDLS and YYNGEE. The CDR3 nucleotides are TGTGCCAGCAGCGTGATACAGGGCTATGATGGCTACACCTTC. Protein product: CASSVIQGYDGYTF.

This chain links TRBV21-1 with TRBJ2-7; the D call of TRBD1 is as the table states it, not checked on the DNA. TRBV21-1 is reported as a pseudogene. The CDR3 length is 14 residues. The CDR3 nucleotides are TGTGCCAGCATCCTGGACAGGGATTACTACGAGCAGTACTTC. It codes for CASILDRDYYEQYF.

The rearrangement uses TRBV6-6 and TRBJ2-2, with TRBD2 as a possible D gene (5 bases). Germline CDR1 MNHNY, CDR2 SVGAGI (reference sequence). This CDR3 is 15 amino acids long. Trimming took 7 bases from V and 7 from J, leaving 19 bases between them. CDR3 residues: CASIVVPYEGGELFF. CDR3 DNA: TGTGCCAGCATCGTTGTCCCGTACGAGGGCGGGGAGCTGTTTTTT.

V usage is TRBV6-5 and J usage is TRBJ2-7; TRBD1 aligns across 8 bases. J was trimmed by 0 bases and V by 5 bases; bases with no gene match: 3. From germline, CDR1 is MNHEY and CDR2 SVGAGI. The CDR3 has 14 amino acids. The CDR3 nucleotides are TGTGCCAGCAGTCGGACAGGGAGCTCCTACGAGCAGTACTTC. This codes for CASSRTGSSYEQYF.

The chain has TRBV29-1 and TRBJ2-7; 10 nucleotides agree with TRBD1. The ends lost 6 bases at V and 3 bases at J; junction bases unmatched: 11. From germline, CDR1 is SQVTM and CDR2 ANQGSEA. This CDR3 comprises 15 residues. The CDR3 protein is CSVRKGTGADYEQYF. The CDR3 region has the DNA TGCAGCGTGAGGAAAGGGACAGGGGCGGACTACGAGCAGTACTTC.

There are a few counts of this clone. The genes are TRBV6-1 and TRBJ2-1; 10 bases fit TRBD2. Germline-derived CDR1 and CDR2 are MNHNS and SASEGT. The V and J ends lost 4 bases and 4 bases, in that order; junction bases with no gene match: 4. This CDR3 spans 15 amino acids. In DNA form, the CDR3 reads TGTGCCAGCAGTGCGGAGACTAGCGGGTACAATGAGCAGTTCTTC. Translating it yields CASSAETSGYNEQFF.

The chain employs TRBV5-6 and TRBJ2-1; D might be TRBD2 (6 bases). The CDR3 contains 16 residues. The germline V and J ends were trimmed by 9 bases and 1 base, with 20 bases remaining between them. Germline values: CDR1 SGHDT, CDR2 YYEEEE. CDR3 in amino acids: CATTPRGRLSYNEQFF. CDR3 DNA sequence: TGTGCCACCACCCCTCGGGGGAGACTTTCCTACAATGAGCAGTTCTTC.